This record looks at one T cell receptor beta chain sequence and its context. Antigen specificity is unknown. This record belongs to a study of cytomegalovirus exposure and HLA in healthy donors. Study-wide results and limits: About 87% or about 30% of the time was how often most TCR beta V segments were productive, according to an earlier analysis.

The CDR3 has 14 amino acids. Germline V CDR1 and CDR2: SGHAT, FQNNGV. With V trimmed by 5 bases and J by 6 bases, 8 bases remained unmatched. Primers included in the PCR were 60 Vbeta and 13 Jbeta primers. Clones were sequenced by immunoSEQ multiplex PCR, and TCRdb holds only the in-frame ones, with some missing. In the table there are 150,000 to 200,000 clones, about 79% of which are singletons. The receptor's source is a woman in her forties or fifties in good health and CMV-seropositive. The J gene is TRBJ2-7, the V gene TRBV11-2; 9 bases align to TRBD2. The sequenced material came from PBMCs. The CDR3 region has the DNA TGTGCCAGCAGCCCCACCGGACTAGCGATCGAGCAGTACTTC. It translates to CASSPTGLAIEQYF.